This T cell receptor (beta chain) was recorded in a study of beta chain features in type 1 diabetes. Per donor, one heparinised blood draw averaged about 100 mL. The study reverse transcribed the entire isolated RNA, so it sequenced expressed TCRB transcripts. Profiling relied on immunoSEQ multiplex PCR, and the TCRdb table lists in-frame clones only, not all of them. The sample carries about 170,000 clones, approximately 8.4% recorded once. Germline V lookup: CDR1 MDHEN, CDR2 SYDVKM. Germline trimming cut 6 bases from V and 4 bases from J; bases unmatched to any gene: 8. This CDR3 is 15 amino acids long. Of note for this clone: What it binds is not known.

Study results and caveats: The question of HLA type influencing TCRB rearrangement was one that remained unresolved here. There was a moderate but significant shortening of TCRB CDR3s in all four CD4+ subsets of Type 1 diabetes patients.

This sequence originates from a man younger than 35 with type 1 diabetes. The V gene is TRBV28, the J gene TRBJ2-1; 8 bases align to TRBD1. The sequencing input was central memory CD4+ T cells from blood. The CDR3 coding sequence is TGTGCCAGCAGCCTTGGGCAGGGGGCGTACAATGAGCAGTTCTTC. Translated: CASSLGQGAYNEQFF.